The clone carrying this T cell receptor (beta chain) appeared a single time. At one end the junction does not follow the germline gene, possibly because of a read error. This sample was taken from a study of T cell clonotyping in hematopoietic cell transplantation. The assay was immunoSEQ multiplex PCR, and TCRdb's table has in-frame clones only and misses some. Of roughly 13,000 clones in the sample, under 75% were seen once. The source material was peripheral blood mononuclear cells, sampled 180 days after allogeneic stem cell transplant. The source is a male patient aged 60-69 years who had an allogeneic stem cell transplant from an unrelated donor, so the T cells may come from the graft donor. Some clones in this sample may be carry-over from other donors' samples.

Here the CDR3 reads CASSPGTQETQYF. The CDR3 DNA reads TGTGCTAGCAGCCCCGGGACACAAGAGACCCAGTACTTC. The J gene is TRBJ2-5, the V gene TRBV7-7; possible D gene TRBD1, 6 bases. Per the germline V gene, CDR1 is SSHAT and CDR2 is FNYEAQ (reference sequence). CDR3 length equals 13 residues. The full variable domain, completed using reference TRBV7-7 and TRBJ2-5, is GAGVSQSPRYKVTKRGQDVTLRCDPISSHATLYWYQQALGQGPEFLTYFNYEAQPDKSGLPSDRFSAERPEGSISTLTIQRTEQRDSAMYRCASSPGTQETQYFGPGTRLLVL.